A single sample gave rise to the 27 T cell receptor beta chains below, sequenced in a study of T cell responses to AZD1222 COVID-19 vaccine (dated by TCRdb to 2020 to 2022). Taken with the paper, the label for time point translates to: baseline before first vaccination. The library was prepared using the immunoSEQ multiplex PCR assay. Not all clones reach the TCRdb copy of this immuneACCESS table, which keeps in-frame sequences only. Checked studies attribute under half of the gap to unresolved V genes and leave the rest unexplained. The sample table lists around 100,000 clones, roughly four fifths of them with a count of one. In total, the top ten clones hold about 9.4% of the sample. Sample: peripheral blood, taken on day 0 of AZD1222 vaccination. The receptors derive from an adult in good health.

This clone was seen only once. The CDR3 sequence: CASSYPSGWQFF. Written as DNA, the CDR3 is TGTGCCAGCAGTTACCCGTCCGGGTGGCAGTTCTTC. The gene calls are TRBV6-5 and TRBJ2-1, with D unresolved. CDR3 size: 12 residues. V was pared by 2 bases and J by 12 bases, with 11 bases between. Germline assignment: CDR1 MNHEY and CDR2 SVGAGI.

The chain has TRBV7-2 and TRBJ2-5, with 8 bases identical to TRBD1. From germline, CDR1 is SGHTA and CDR2 FQGNSA. With 2 bases clipped from V and 5 bases from J, the junction kept 4 bases outside the gene matches. CDR3 length equals 14 residues. CDR3 in DNA: TGTGCCAGCAGCTTACAGGGGGCGGCGGAGACCCAGTACTTC. Protein: CASSLQGAAETQYF. The whole variable domain, filled in from reference TRBV7-2 and TRBJ2-5, reads GAGVSQSPSNKVTEKGKDVELRCDPISGHTALYWYRQSLGQGLEFLIYFQGNSAPDKSGLPSDRFSAERTGGSVSTLTIQRTQQEDSAVYLCASSLQGAAETQYFGPGTRLLVL.

This clone was seen just once. The V gene is TRBV28, the J gene TRBJ1-2; unclear D gene. The V gene lost 11 bases and the J gene lost 3 bases, with 10 bases spanning the gap. CDR1 MDHEN and CDR2 SYDVKM come from the germline V gene. The CDR3 has 11 residues. The CDR3 reads CALRGHYGYTF. CDR3 nucleotides: TGTGCCCTCAGAGGACACTATGGCTACACCTTC.

The chain combines TRBV5-1 with TRBJ1-6, with no clear D. The germline gives CDR1 SGHRS, CDR2 YFSETQ. This CDR3 is built from 12 residues. The V end was cut by 4 bases, the J end by 8 bases, with 7 bases between. This CDR3 reads CASSPLDSPLHF. DNA of the CDR3: TGCGCCAGCAGCCCTCTGGATTCACCCCTCCACTTT.

The CDR3, as DNA: TGTGCCAGCAGCCCAGGGGAGGGCCCCGTTCCCTACAATGAGCAGTTCTTC. Its translation is CASSPGEGPVPYNEQFF. The chain is built from TRBV3-1 (or the pseudogene TRBV3-2) and TRBJ2-1, with D tentatively TRBD2 (7 bases). The V gene lost 4 bases and the J gene lost 2 bases, with 18 bases spanning the gap. The CDR3 has 17 amino acids. Germline V gene data show CDR1 as LGHDT and CDR2 as YNNKEL (reference sequence).

The chain joins TRBV28 to TRBJ1-1; D not certain. This CDR3 is built from 12 residues. The germline CDR1 and CDR2 sequences are MDHEN and SYDVKM. Deletions cut 0 bases from V and 7 bases from J, with 6 bases between. The CDR3 bases are TGTGCCAGCAGTTTATGGGCCAATGAAGCTTTCTTT. Its protein is CASSLWANEAFF. Complete variable domain (other parts from reference TRBV28 and TRBJ1-1): DVKVTQSSRYLVKRTGEKVFLECVQDMDHENMFWYRQDPGLGLRLIYFSYDVKMKEKGDIPEGYSVSREKKERFSLILESASTNQTSMYLCASSLWANEAFFGQGTRLTVV.

The V gene is TRBV28, the J gene TRBJ1-6; the D is unclear. Germline V gives CDR1 MDHEN, CDR2 SYDVKM. The V end lost 3 bases, the J end lost 6 bases, and 0 bases lay between the germline ends. The CDR3 consists of 11 residues. The CDR3 coding sequence is TGTGCCAGCAGTTTTAATTCACCCCTCCACTTT. Its translation: CASSFNSPLHF.

The V call is TRBV2, the J call TRBJ1-2; D not certain. Deletions cut 3 bases from V and 2 bases from J, with 10 bases between. There are 14 residues in the CDR3. Germline V gene lookup returns CDR1 SNHLY and CDR2 FYNNEI. In DNA, the CDR3 is TGTGCCAGCAGTGAGCTGGGAACCAACTATGGCTACACCTTC. Encoded protein: CASSELGTNYGYTF.

V and J are TRBV4-1 and TRBJ2-1, with 7 bases aligning to TRBD2. CDR3 length: 13 amino acids. CDR1 is MGHRA, CDR2 YSYEKL, per germline. V was pared by 1 base and J by 9 bases, with 3 bases of the junction left unmatched. In DNA form, the CDR3 reads TGCGCCAGCAGCCAAGCCGGCGGGAGTGAGCAGTTCTTC. As protein: CASSQAGGSEQFF.

V gene TRBV2 combines with J gene TRBJ1-2; no reliable D call. The CDR3 covers 12 residues. From germline, CDR1 is SNHLY and CDR2 FYNNEI. The germline V and J ends were trimmed by 6 bases and 4 bases, with 9 bases remaining between them. This CDR3 reads CASSFGLYGYTF. The CDR3 coding sequence is TGTGCCAGCAGCTTTGGACTCTATGGCTACACCTTC.

The CDR3: CASSFGGLTSPLHF. CDR3 coding DNA: TGTGCCAGTAGTTTTGGGGGTTTAACTTCACCCCTCCACTTT. V and J are TRBV19 and TRBJ1-6; D is perhaps TRBD1 (5 bases). Trimming left V 5 bases short and J 9 bases short, with 14 bases between. Germline V CDR1 and CDR2: LNHDA, SQIVND (reference sequence). This CDR3 is built from 14 residues.

This clone occurred once. The J gene is TRBJ2-5, the V gene TRBV24-1; tentatively, D is TRBD1 or TRBD2 (5 bases each). The CDR3 is 14 amino acids. V lost 9 bases and J 5 bases, leaving 18 bases between the germline ends. The germline V gene encodes CDR1 KGHDR and CDR2 SFDVKD. As DNA, the CDR3 is TGTGCCACCGGAGGCAGGGACGGAAGGGAGACCCAGTACTTC. It encodes CATGGRDGRETQYF.

The chain links TRBV28 to TRBJ2-2; D not resolved. Germline CDR1 reads MDHEN; CDR2 reads SYDVKM. The CDR3 extends over 16 amino acids. V lost 5 bases and J lost 5, with 18 bases in between. CDR3 loop: CASSIPKGIGTGELFF. For the CDR3, the DNA is TGTGCCAGCAGTATCCCGAAGGGAATCGGTACCGGGGAGCTGTTTTTT.

The V call is TRBV11-3, the J call TRBJ2-5; D possibly uses TRBD1 or TRBD2 (5 bases each). This CDR3 spans 13 amino acids. V was pared by 2 bases and J by 9 bases, with 13 bases between. The V gene's germline CDR1 is SGHNT and CDR2 YENEEA. The CDR3 loop is CASSLNPMGAQYF. DNA of the CDR3: TGTGCCAGCAGCTTAAACCCCATGGGGGCCCAGTACTTC.

The V and J genes are TRBV5-6 and TRBJ1-4, with 7 bases matching TRBD1. J was trimmed by 4 bases and V by 0 bases; bases with no gene match: 12. The CDR3 extends over 18 amino acids. Looked up from germline, CDR1 is SGHDT and CDR2 is YYEEEE. CDR3 residues: CASSLVRQGIGGNEKLFF. The CDR3 nucleotides read TGTGCCAGCAGCTTGGTAAGACAGGGTATCGGCGGTAATGAAAAACTGTTTTTT.

This clone was found many times. The rearrangement joins TRBV27 to TRBJ2-1; 9 nucleotides agree with TRBD2. V shed 4 bases and J 0 bases; nucleotides not matched to a gene: 4. The CDR3 is 16 residues long. Germline CDR1 MNHEY, CDR2 SMNVEV (reference sequence). CDR3: CASSYKAGGSYNEQFF. In DNA form, the CDR3 reads TGTGCCAGCAGTTACAAAGCGGGGGGCTCCTACAATGAGCAGTTCTTC.

This clone was detected a few times. This chain uses TRBV6-1 with TRBJ1-2; possibly TRBD1 for D (6 bases). From germline, CDR1 is MNHNS and CDR2 SASEGT. This CDR3 has 17 amino acids. V shed 2 bases and J shed 4 bases, with 20 bases lying between them. CDR3 protein: CASSESTGPRGAYGYTF. CDR3 bases: TGTGCCAGCAGTGAATCGACAGGACCTAGGGGTGCCTATGGCTACACCTTC.

The chain uses TRBV7-9 and TRBJ2-1; 13 bases match TRBD2. CDR1 and CDR2 from the germline V gene are SEHNR and FQNEAQ (reference sequence). The CDR3 totals 16 residues. The junction had 9 bases not matched to a gene; V was cut back by 5 bases and J by 8 bases. CDR3 sequence: CASSLTSGRVSDEQFF. Here the CDR3 DNA reads TGTGCCAGCAGCCTTACTAGCGGGAGGGTTTCGGATGAGCAGTTCTTC. The variable domain in full, with the rest retrieved from reference TRBV7-9 and TRBJ2-1, is DTGVSQNPRHKITKRGQNVTFRCDPISEHNRLYWYRQTLGQGPEFLTYFQNEAQLEKSRLLSDRFSAERPKGSFSTLEIQRTEQGDSAMYLCASSLTSGRVSDEQFFGPGTRLTVL.

This rearrangement joins TRBV18 to TRBJ2-1; D may correspond to TRBD1 or TRBD2 (6 bases each). Trimming pared 5 bases from V and 5 bases from J, leaving 10 bases between. Germline-derived CDR1 and CDR2 are KGHSH and LQKENI. This CDR3 has 13 amino acids. The CDR3 bases are TGTGCCAGCTCAACGGGGGCGGACAATGAGCAGTTCTTC. Protein sequence: CASSTGADNEQFF. Looking up the rest from reference TRBV18 and TRBJ2-1 gives the full variable domain: NAGVMQNPRHLVRRRGQEARLRCSPMKGHSHVYWYRQLPEEGLKFMVYLQKENIIDESGMPKERFSAEFPKEGPSILRIQQVVRGDSAAYFCASSTGADNEQFFGPGTRLTVL.

The V and J genes are TRBV9 and TRBJ1-2; TRBD1 agrees at 7 bases. Germline values: CDR1 SGDLS, CDR2 YYNGEE. V was pared by 1 base and J by 8 bases, with 5 bases of the junction left unmatched. The CDR3 length is 13 residues. The CDR3 sequence: CASSVRGRLGYTF. The CDR3 DNA follows: TGTGCCAGCAGCGTAAGGGGGCGTCTGGGCTACACCTTC.

The count of this clone is one. The V call is TRBV12-3 or TRBV12-4, the J call TRBJ1-6; no firm D call. This CDR3 has 12 residues. Trimming took 4 bases from V and 7 from J, leaving 5 bases between them. The CDR3 DNA reads as TGTGCCAGCAGTTGGGAGAATTCACCCCTCCACTTT. Its protein product is CASSWENSPLHF.

The rearrangement joins TRBV19 to TRBJ1-6; no clear D. In germline, CDR1 is LNHDA, CDR2 SQIVND (reference sequence). The CDR3 is 14 amino acids. Trimming left V 10 bases short and J 14 bases short, with 24 bases between. CDR3 region: CATSENNVLAALHF. DNA of the CDR3: TGTGCCACCTCAGAGAACAACGTCCTAGCAGCCCTCCACTTT.

This chain joins TRBV5-8 and TRBJ2-1, with TRBD1 matching 7 bases. The germline gives CDR1 SGHTS, CDR2 YDEGEE. There are 15 residues in the CDR3. Germline trimming cut 6 bases from V and 9 bases from J; bases unmatched to any gene: 15. The CDR3 spells CASNTPPQGTSEQFF. The CDR3 DNA follows: TGTGCCAGCAACACTCCCCCACAGGGGACAAGTGAGCAGTTCTTC.

CDR3 nucleotide sequence: TGTGCCAGCAGTTACGCCTACGAGGGGGCCGGATATGGCTACACCTTC. Amino acid sequence: CASSYAYEGAGYGYTF. The rearrangement uses TRBV6-5 and TRBJ1-2; 7 positions match TRBD1. The trim removed 2 bases at V and 5 bases at J, leaving 11 bases unmatched. Germline loops: CDR1 MNHEY, CDR2 SVGAGI. The CDR3 consists of 16 residues.

The rearrangement joins TRBV5-1 to TRBJ1-1; 7 bases are shared with TRBD1. V dropped 4 bases and J dropped 0; count of bases not matched to a gene: 9. Per the germline V gene, CDR1 is SGHRS and CDR2 is YFSETQ. The CDR3 sequence is 16 residues long. The CDR3 DNA follows: TGCGCCAGCAGCCTAAATCCGGGACAGATGAACACTGAAGCTTTCTTT. Protein: CASSLNPGQMNTEAFF.

V is TRBV7-3 and J is TRBJ1-1; a possible D gene is TRBD1 (6 bases). The CDR3 has 14 amino acids. Trimming took 2 bases from V and 2 from J, leaving 9 bases between them. CDR1 and CDR2 from the germline V gene are SGHTA and FQGTGA. For the CDR3, the DNA is TGTGCCAGCAGCTTAGGGGGCGTAAACACTGAAGCTTTCTTT. It codes for CASSLGGVNTEAFF.

The chain has TRBV3-1 (or the pseudogene TRBV3-2) and TRBJ2-1, with D uncertain. The germline V gene has CDR1 LGHDT and CDR2 YNNKEL (reference sequence). The CDR3 has 13 residues. V was cut by 3 bases and J by 6 bases, with 9 bases left in between. The CDR3 reads CASSHGGPNEQFF. DNA of the CDR3: TGTGCCAGCAGCCACGGCGGTCCCAATGAGCAGTTCTTC.